The rows below give T cell receptor beta chains drawn from one sample of a study of cytomegalovirus exposure and HLA in healthy donors. Produced via immunoSEQ multiplex PCR; TCRdb's table is partial and in-frame only. This sample yields about 200,000 clones, of which approximately 86% are seen a single time; approximately 0.31% belongs to the top ten. What was sequenced was PBMCs. Receptor source: a woman between 25 and 40 years old in good health and CMV-seronegative. CDR3s include the opening cysteine and the closing phenylalanine or tryptophan. A D gene is named only where the DNA matches it firmly. Clone size, where shown, is once, few, many, or a class for clones that have expanded.

D gene,V gene,clone size,J gene,CDR3 DNA,CDR3 protein
TRBD1,TRBV11-2,-,TRBJ2-7,TGTGCCAGCAGCTTAACAGGGGGGTCCTACGAGCAGTACTTC,CASSLTGGSYEQYF
-,TRBV28,-,TRBJ1-1,TGTGCCAGCAGCCAGATGCTCAGCACTGAAGCTTTCTTT,CASSQMLSTEAFF
TRBD1,TRBV19,-,TRBJ1-4,TGTGCCAGTAGCAGACAGGGTTTCGGCGAAAAACTGTTTTTT,CASSRQGFGEKLFF
TRBD2,TRBV6-1,-,TRBJ2-7,TGTGCCAGCAGTGAAGGGCTAGCGGGGGCCCCTTTCGAGCAGTACTTC,CASSEGLAGAPFEQYF
-,TRBV28,few,TRBJ2-7,TGTGCCAGCAGTTTAGTGTCACTCTACGAGCAGTACTTC,CASSLVSLYEQYF
TRBD2,TRBV9,once,TRBJ2-3,TGTGCCAGCAGCCCCTGGACTAGCGCAGATACGCAGTATTTT,CASSPWTSADTQYF
TRBD2,TRBV28,-,TRBJ2-3,TGTGCCAGCAGTCCCCCCCTGGGGGGGGCAGATACGCAGTATTTT,CASSPPLGGADTQYF
-,TRBV27,-,TRBJ1-4,TGTGCCAGCAGTTCCAGGATGACTAATGAAAAACTGTTTTTT,CASSSRMTNEKLFF
TRBD2,TRBV2,-,TRBJ2-5,TGTGCCAGCAGTTCCGGGACTAGCGGGGTAGCAACAGAGACCCAGTACTTC,CASSSGTSGVATETQYF
-,TRBV10-2,-,TRBJ2-2,TGCGCCAGCAGCGAACAGGGCCCTACCGGGGAGCTGTTTTTT,CASSEQGPTGELFF